The rows below give T cell receptor beta chains drawn from one sample of a study of T cells expressing NK-cell markers. From the 5' RACE reads, TCRdb lists one entry per CDR3 protein and no DNA. The sample features over 200,000 distinct CDR3 sequences, with roughly 0.4% in its top ten. Input material: blood T cells: a sorted CD56 or NKG2C T cell subset, CD4+ or CD8+ T cells, or bulk PBMC T cells (not recorded which). The source of these receptors is a man aged 18 to 30 in good health. Each CDR3 is given with its conserved first and last residue.

J gene,V gene,CDR3 protein
TRBJ2-5,TRBV20-1,CSARTRGAGETQYF
TRBJ2-1,TRBV30,CGGGNTRYNEQFF
TRBJ2-5,TRBV12-3/TRBV12-4,CASRQDGVSGKYF
TRBJ1-6,TRBV12-3/TRBV12-4,CASSFNRILPLHF
TRBJ1-2,TRBV29-1,CSVASGTGDYGYTF
TRBJ2-3,TRBV20-1,CSARKGSSTDTQYF
TRBJ2-5,TRBV5-1,CASSPRQGLGQETQYF
TRBJ2-3,TRBV7-2,CASSPELIVTDTQYF
TRBJ2-5,TRBV30,CALSVGPPETQYF
TRBJ2-1,TRBV5-5,CASSLGLAGPSDF
TRBJ2-3,TRBV7-2,CASSYRGPDKYTDTQYF
TRBJ1-3,TRBV5-5,CASSLKGPSGNTIYF
TRBJ1-5,TRBV19,CASTVDPANSNQPQHF
TRBJ1-4,TRBV5-1,CASSLQYRDSRNEKLFF
TRBJ1-2,TRBV20-1,CSAKAPKDRTDYGYTF
TRBJ2-2,TRBV12-3/TRBV12-4,CASIQPGQGNTGELFF
TRBJ2-1,TRBV7-6,CASSLGTSGNYNEQFF
TRBJ2-1,TRBV18,CASSGLPGIPADEQFF
TRBJ2-7,TRBV10-3,CAISDKGMDEQYF
TRBJ2-1,TRBV6-2/TRBV6-3,CASTKDRANEQFF
TRBJ2-1,TRBV7-8,CASSDPGLAGWEQFF
TRBJ2-7,TRBV7-2,CASSLVALSSYEQYF
TRBJ1-5,TRBV19,CASSTGRDYQPQHF
TRBJ2-3,TRBV2,CASSERTRADTQYF
TRBJ2-1,TRBV11-2,CASSHRWNGKSNEQFF
TRBJ2-5,TRBV24-1,CATSDPQETQYF
TRBJ1-3,TRBV6-5,CASSYSIGEGSGNTIYF
TRBJ2-1,TRBV28,CASSLALAGVNEQFF
TRBJ1-2,TRBV29-1,CSVRGSDYGYTF
TRBJ2-5,TRBV29-1,CSAERLALQETQYF
TRBJ2-3,TRBV7-7,CASSPRELGTDTQYF
TRBJ1-2,TRBV2,CASREATGEVYGYTF
TRBJ1-1,TRBV29-1,CSVEMRAGYAEAFF
TRBJ1-1,TRBV7-9,CASSLGAGGTEAFF
TRBJ1-5,TRBV5-5,CASSSTGPNQPQHF
TRBJ2-5,TRBV20-1,CSARRPVQETQYF
TRBJ2-1,TRBV5-6,CATTVSGQGFNEQFF
TRBJ1-1,TRBV19,CASTHRPGHRVNTEAFF
TRBJ2-1,TRBV4-3,CASSQDTVGLAKQFF
TRBJ2-1,TRBV4-3,CASSQLAFDEQFF
TRBJ2-1,TRBV5-1,CASSLVAGLAAYNEQFF
TRBJ2-7,TRBV25-1,CASSDPRGTYEQYF
TRBJ2-2,TRBV4-3,CASSQRGLAGGTGELFF
TRBJ2-1,TRBV15,CATSRENSVSGGQFF
TRBJ2-3,TRBV20-1,CSVGRALDTQYF
TRBJ2-3,TRBV18,CASSPPSRGRGDTQYF
TRBJ2-3,TRBV7-9,CASSTGRTVFTDTQYF
TRBJ2-2,TRBV23-1,CASSQGQKNTGELFF
TRBJ2-3,TRBV20-1,CSARASLSGRALSSTDTQYF
TRBJ2-3,TRBV5-1,CASSLGLEGDTQYF
TRBJ2-3,TRBV7-2,CASSLRTSNTDTQYF
TRBJ1-1,TRBV6-5,CASSTLHPKNTEAFF
TRBJ2-2,TRBV5-1,CASSLRAENTGELFF
TRBJ2-3,TRBV7-2,CATLTARGKDTQYF
TRBJ2-7,TRBV20-1,CSARASLPYEQYF
TRBJ2-5,TRBV5-1,CASSFTPTSSAQETQYF
TRBJ1-3,TRBV7-2,CASSIGRASGNTIYF
TRBJ2-1,TRBV20-1,CSARDEKGGFYNEQFF
TRBJ1-1,TRBV16,CASSQFVDMSQAFF